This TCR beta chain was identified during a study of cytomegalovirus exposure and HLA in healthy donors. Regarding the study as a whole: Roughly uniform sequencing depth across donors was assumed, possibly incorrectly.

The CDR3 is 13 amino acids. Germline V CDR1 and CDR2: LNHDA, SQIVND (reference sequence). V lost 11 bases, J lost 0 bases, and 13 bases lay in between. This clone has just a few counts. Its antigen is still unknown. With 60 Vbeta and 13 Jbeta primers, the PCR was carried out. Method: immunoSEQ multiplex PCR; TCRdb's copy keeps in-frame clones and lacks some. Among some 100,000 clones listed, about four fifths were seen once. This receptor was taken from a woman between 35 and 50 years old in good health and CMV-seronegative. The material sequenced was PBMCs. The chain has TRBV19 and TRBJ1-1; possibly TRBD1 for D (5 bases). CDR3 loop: CASQWGLNTEAFF. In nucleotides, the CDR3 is TGTGCCTCTCAATGGGGCCTGAACACTGAAGCTTTCTTT.